The sample holds one count of the clone carrying this T cell receptor beta chain. The antigen is not known. This specimen belongs to a study of CD4+ T cells in melanoma. The CDR3 length is 18 residues. Germline CDR1 reads SGHDT; CDR2 reads YYEEEE. Trimming removed 3 bases from V and 5 bases from J; junction bases left unmatched: 19. Clones were sequenced by immunoSEQ multiplex PCR, and TCRdb holds only the in-frame ones, with some missing. Of more than 12,000 clones in the sample, around four fifths are singletons; the top ten hold 5% to 7.5%. Study-wide points: A reported correlation linked neoantigen-specific CD4+ T cells to CD8+, macrophage and B cell function. Diverse differentiation states were reported for melanoma neoantigen-specific CD4+ T cells.

The source of this sequence is a human donor with melanoma. Material for sequencing was cells from a culture (not recorded whether cultured in vitro). The rearrangement links TRBV5-6 to TRBJ2-5, with TRBD2 matching 7 bases. The CDR3 here is CASSSVFFAGEYIETQYF. The CDR3 DNA is TGTGCCAGCAGCTCGGTTTTTTTTGCGGGGGAATATATTGAGACCCAGTACTTC.